This TCR beta chain was recovered during a study of technical replicates of blood from several donors. Libraries were prepared by immunoSEQ multiplex PCR; TCRdb keeps only in-frame clonotypes and omits some of them. This table has about 99,000 clones, approximately 95% appearing once. The CDR3 covers 15 residues. CDR1 is MGHDK and CDR2 is SYGVNS in the germline V gene. This clone was counted a few times. The junction departs from germline at one end; a sequencing error may be responsible. The specimen was T cells isolated from PBMCs. The rearrangement uses TRBV25-1 and TRBJ2-7, with D possibly TRBD1 on 8 matching bases. This clonotype was sampled from a human donor in good health. The CDR3 DNA is TGTGCCAGCAGTGCGACAGGGGAGGGGTTCTACGGGCAGTACTTC. Translation: CASSATGEGFYGQYF.